Shown below are 3 T cell receptor beta chains from a single sample sequenced in a study of cytomegalovirus exposure and HLA in healthy donors (dated by TCRdb to between 2016 and 2019). The library was prepared using the immunoSEQ multiplex PCR assay. The multiplex PCR relied on a mix of 60 forward primers for TCR Vbeta segments and 13 reverse primers for TCR Jbeta segments. Not all clones reach the TCRdb copy of this immuneACCESS table, which keeps in-frame sequences only. Checked studies attribute under half of the gap to unresolved V genes and leave the rest unexplained. Present in this sample are approximately 80,000 clones, 55% to 65% of which were seen just once. The ten biggest clones cover approximately 16% of the sample. Source material: PBMCs. Every receptor here comes from a woman in her 40s in good health and CMV-seropositive.

The CDR3 coding sequence is TGCGCCAGCAGCGGGGGCAGGGTCGGGGATACGCAGTATTTT. It yields the protein CASSGGRVGDTQYF. The genes are TRBV5-1 and TRBJ2-3, with D maybe TRBD1 (6 bases). Germline CDR1 and CDR2: SGHRS and YFSETQ. There are 14 residues in the CDR3. Trimming shortened V by 4 bases and J by 6 bases, and 15 bases separated the two germline ends. Filled out from reference TRBV5-1 and TRBJ2-3, the complete variable domain reads KAGVTQTPRYLIKTRGQQVTLSCSPISGHRSVSWYQQTPGQGLQFLFEYFSETQRNKGNFPGRFSGRQFSNSRSEMNVSTLELGDSALYLCASSGGRVGDTQYFGPGTRLTVL.

The V call is TRBV28, the J call TRBJ1-3, with 8 bases identical to TRBD1. Unmatched junction bases numbered 3, after V lost 4 bases and J lost 7 bases. This CDR3 region has 13 residues. CDR1 and CDR2 from the germline V gene are MDHEN and SYDVKM. CDR3 DNA: TGTGCCAGCAGTTCCCAGGGGGCCAACACCATATATTTT. It is translated as CASSSQGANTIYF.

The J gene is TRBJ1-1, the V gene TRBV14, with D tentatively TRBD1 (5 bases). Deletions cut 3 bases from V and 5 bases from J, with 7 bases between. The CDR3 is made up of 12 amino acids. Germline-derived CDR1 and CDR2 are SGHDN and FVKESK. CDR3 DNA sequence: TGTGCCAGCAGCCATGGGGGGACTGAAGCTTTCTTT. Translation gives CASSHGGTEAFF.